This T cell receptor (beta chain) was profiled in a study of vaccination effects on CD4 cells after COVID-19. Broader study findings: No early post-infection timepoints were available in the study, which also included few convalescent patients. Pronounced clonal contraction occurred in clones induced by infection and by vaccine late after vaccination.

In the case of this clone: Its specificity is not known.

CD4+ T cells specific for antigen were expanded with viral peptide pools by the ViraFEST assay before sequencing. CD4+ T cells were isolated after roughly nine days of culture. Negative nucleocapsid antibody tests before and after vaccination confirmed no previous SARS-CoV-2 infection. Cultures received IL-2 medium that replaced half the medium on days 3 and 7. Method: immunoSEQ multiplex PCR; TCRdb's copy keeps in-frame clones and lacks some. Of 25,000 or so clones in the sample, 73% were seen once. The CDR3 has 16 residues. Germline trimming cut 7 bases from V and 3 bases from J; bases unmatched to any gene: 16. CDR1 and CDR2 (germline): SGHDT, YYEEEE.

The chain is built from TRBV5-6 and TRBJ2-7; 7 nucleotides line up with TRBD2. This receptor was identified in a human donor who received a COVID-19 vaccine. The sample here was CD4+ T cells from PBMCs cultured with SARS-CoV-2 spike peptides, taken before COVID-19 vaccination. The CDR3 DNA sequence: TGTGCCAGCCGCCGGAGTTGGCGGGAGTCTTACTACGAGCAGTACTTC. Translating it yields CASRRSWRESYYEQYF.